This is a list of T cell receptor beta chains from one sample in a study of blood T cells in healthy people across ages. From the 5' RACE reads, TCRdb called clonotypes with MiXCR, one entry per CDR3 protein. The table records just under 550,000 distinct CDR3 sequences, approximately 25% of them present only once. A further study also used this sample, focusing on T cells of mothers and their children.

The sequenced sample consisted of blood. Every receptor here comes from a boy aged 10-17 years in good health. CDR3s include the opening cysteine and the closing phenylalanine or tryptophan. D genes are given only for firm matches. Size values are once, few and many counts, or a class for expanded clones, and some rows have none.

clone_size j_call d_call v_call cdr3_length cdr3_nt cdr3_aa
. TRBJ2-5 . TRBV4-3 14 TGCGCCAGCAGCCAAGCGGTATTGCAAGAGACCCAGTACTTC CASSQAVLQETQYF
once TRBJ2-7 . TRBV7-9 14 TGTGCCAGCAGCTTAGGGGGAGCGGATTACGAGCAGTACTTC CASSLGGADYEQYF
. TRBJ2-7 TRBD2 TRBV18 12 TGTGCCACCCTATCGGCGGGGGGCGAGCAGTACTTC CATLSAGGEQYF
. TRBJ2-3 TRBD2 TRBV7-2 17 TGTGCCAGCAGCTTAGTAGGGACTAGCGGGAGCGCAGATACGCAGTATTTT CASSLVGTSGSADTQYF
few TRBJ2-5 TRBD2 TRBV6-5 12 TGTGCCAGCAGGGCTAGCGGGGCGACCCAGTACTTC CASRASGATQYF
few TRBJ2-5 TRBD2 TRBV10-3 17 TGTGCCATCAGTGAGCCAGACAGCGGGAGGGCCCGAGAGACCCAGTACTTC CAISEPDSGRARETQYF
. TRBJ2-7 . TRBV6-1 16 TGTGCCAGCAGTGAAGCGCATACTACGTGGGATTCCGAGCAGTACTTC CASSEAHTTWDSEQYF
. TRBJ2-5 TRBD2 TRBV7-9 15 TGTGCCAGCAGCCCTACTACTAGCGCCCTCGAGACCCAGTACTTC CASSPTTSALETQYF
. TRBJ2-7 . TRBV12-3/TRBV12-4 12 TGTGCCAGCAGCCGTGGTGAATACGAGCAGTACTTC CASSRGEYEQYF
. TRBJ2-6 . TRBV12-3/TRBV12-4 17 TGTGCCAGCAGTTTCAGGGGTGGGCTCTTTGGGGCCAACGTCCTGACTTTC CASSFRGGLFGANVLTF
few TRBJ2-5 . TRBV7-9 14 TGTGCCAGCAGCTTACCCAGGGACCAAGAGACCCAGTACTTC CASSLPRDQETQYF
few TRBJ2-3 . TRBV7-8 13 TGTGCCAGCAGCCAGGGCGGCGGGGATACGCAGTATTTT CASSQGGGDTQYF
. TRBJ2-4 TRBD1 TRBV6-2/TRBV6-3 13 TGTGCCAGCAGCCCGACAGGGCAAAACATTCAGTACTTC CASSPTGQNIQYF
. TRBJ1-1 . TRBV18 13 TGTGCCAGCTCACCGTCCGGGTTTGATGAAGCTTTCTTT CASSPSGFDEAFF
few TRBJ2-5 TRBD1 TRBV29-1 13 TGCATCGCTCGGACGGGACAGGGCGGGACCCAGTACTTC CIARTGQGGTQYF
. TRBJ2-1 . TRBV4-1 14 TGCGCCAGCAGCCTACAGCGCTCCTACAATGAGCAGTTCTTC CASSLQRSYNEQFF
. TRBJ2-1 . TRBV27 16 TGTGCCAGCAGTTTTGACGCGGGCTACTCCTACAATGAGCAGTTCTTC CASSFDAGYSYNEQFF
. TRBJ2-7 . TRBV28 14 TGTGCCAGCAGTCCCGGCCCCCCCTCCTACGAGCAGTACTTC CASSPGPPSYEQYF
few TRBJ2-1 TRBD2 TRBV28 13 TGTGCCAGCAGTGCGTCGGGGGGTAATGAGCAGTTCTTC CASSASGGNEQFF
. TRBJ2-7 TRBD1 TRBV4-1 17 TGCGCCAGCGGCCAAGATCGGGGGACAGGCCTGAACTACGAGCAGTACTTC CASGQDRGTGLNYEQYF
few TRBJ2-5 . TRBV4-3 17 TGCGCCAGCAGCCAAGATCGATTAGTTGGGGTCCAAGAGACCCAGTACTTC CASSQDRLVGVQETQYF
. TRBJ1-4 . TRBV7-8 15 TGTGCCAGCAGCCGGCTAGCGGGGTTCGGCGAAAAACTGTTTTTT CASSRLAGFGEKLFF
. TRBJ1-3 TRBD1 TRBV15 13 TGTGCCACCGGGACAGGGGCTGGAAACACCATATATTTT CATGTGAGNTIYF
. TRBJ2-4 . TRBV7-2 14 TGTGCCAGCAGCCGAGTAGGGGGGAAAAACATTCAGTACTTC CASSRVGGKNIQYF
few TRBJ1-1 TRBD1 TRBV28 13 TGTGCCAGCAGAGGACAGGGGCACACTGAAGCTTTCTTT CASRGQGHTEAFF
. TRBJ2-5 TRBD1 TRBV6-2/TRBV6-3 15 TGTGCCAGCAGTTACTCGAGGGGACAGGAAAAGACCCAGTACTTC CASSYSRGQEKTQYF
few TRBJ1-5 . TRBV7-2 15 TGTGCCAGCAGCCCGCAGACAGGAGTCAATCAGCCCCAGCATTTT CASSPQTGVNQPQHF
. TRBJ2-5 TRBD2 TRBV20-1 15 TGCAGTGCTAGAGATAGGGGACTAGACCAAGAGACCCAGTACTTC CSARDRGLDQETQYF
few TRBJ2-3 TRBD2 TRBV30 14 TGTGCCTCGTCACTAGCGGGGGTCTCAGATACGCAGTATTTT CASSLAGVSDTQYF
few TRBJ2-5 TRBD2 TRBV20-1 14 TGCAGTGCTAGCGGGGGGACGATACAAGAGACCCAGTACTTC CSASGGTIQETQYF
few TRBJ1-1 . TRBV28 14 TGTGCCAGCAGTTTTGCCGTCGGGGCCACTGAAGCTTTCTTT CASSFAVGATEAFF
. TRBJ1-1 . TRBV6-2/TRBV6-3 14 TGTGCCACCATGGGCTCAGGGACGGGCACTGAAGCTTTCTTT CATMGSGTGTEAFF
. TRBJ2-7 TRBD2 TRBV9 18 TGTGCCAGCAGCGTAGGAGTCGGGGGACTAGCGGGAGGCTACGAGCAGTACTTC CASSVGVGGLAGGYEQYF
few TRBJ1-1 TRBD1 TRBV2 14 TGTGCCAGCAACCGTGGGCAGGGGGGACCTGAAGCTTTCTTT CASNRGQGGPEAFF
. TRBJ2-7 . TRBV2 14 TGTGCCGGCAGCGGCATCCTCGGCGATTACGAGCAGTACTTC CAGSGILGDYEQYF
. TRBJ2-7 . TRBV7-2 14 TGTGCCAGCAGCTCCCGGATGCGATCCTACGAGCAGTACTTC CASSSRMRSYEQYF
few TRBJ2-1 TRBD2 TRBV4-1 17 TGCGCCAGCAGCCAAGGGGGAGGGCGCAGCTCCTACAATGAGCAGTTCTTC CASSQGGGRSSYNEQFF
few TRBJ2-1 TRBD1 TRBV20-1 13 TGCAGTGCTGCCCGGGACAGGGGTTATGAGCAGTTCTTC CSAARDRGYEQFF
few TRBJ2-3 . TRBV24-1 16 TGTGCCACCAGTGATTTGCGGCAGGGTGGAACAGATACGCAGTATTTT CATSDLRQGGTDTQYF
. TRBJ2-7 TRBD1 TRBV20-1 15 TGCAGTGCGACCCGTCGGGGACAGGGGATCTACGAGCAGTACTTC CSATRRGQGIYEQYF
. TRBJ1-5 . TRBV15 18 TGTGCCACCAGCAGAGTTTCAGGGGAAGTTGGCCCGAATCAGCCCCAGCATTTT CATSRVSGEVGPNQPQHF